This TCR beta chain is from a study of T cells after yellow fever vaccination. As for the study in general: Any fraction with a low cell number was prepared using SMART-Seq v4 Ultra Low Input.

On this clonotype itself: The antigen is not known.

TCRdb redid the calling of the 5' RACE reads with MiXCR, one entry per CDR3 protein. Altogether around 320,000 distinct CDR3 sequences are present, 3.5% to 4.5% being singletons, with the ten largest covering approximately 19%. Overall study results and limits: Clones that expanded after primary vaccination mostly reappeared after the booster (over 95% CD4, 88% CD8).

Germline trimming cut 6 bases from V and 16 bases from J; bases unmatched to any gene: 13. This CDR3 comprises 13 residues. The source was PBMCs, collected 15 days after the yellow fever booster vaccination. The clonotype comes from a man aged 18 to 30 who received the YFV17D yellow fever vaccine. V usage is TRBV12-3 or TRBV12-4 and J usage is TRBJ1-5; TRBD1 aligns across 9 bases. In DNA form, the CDR3 reads TGTGCCAGCAGCAACCTAGGGACAGGGAATCCTCATTTT. Its translation: CASSNLGTGNPHF.